This TCR beta chain was documented in a study of T-cell reconstitution after alpha-beta-depleted transplantation in children. It was with unique molecular identifiers that the TCRbeta library was prepared. TCRdb passed the PCR reads through MiXCR, listing each CDR3 protein once. The sample shows hundreds of thousands of distinct CDR3 sequences, 13% of them seen only once. V was cut by 11 bases and J by 1 base, with 6 bases left in between. The CDR3 extends over 12 amino acids. Germline CDR1 is LNHDA and CDR2 is SQIVND (reference sequence). The sequencing here drew on PBMCs, taken from the stem cell graft. This sequence was found in a human donor who donated a stem cell graft to a child with Fanconi anemia. The chain combines TRBV19 with TRBJ2-6; D not certain. DNA for the CDR3: TGTGCCTCGGAATCTGGGGCCAACGTCCTGACTTTC. The encoded protein is CASESGANVLTF.